The 5 T cell receptor beta chains in this list originate from one sample, sequenced in a study of blood T cell repertoires in COVID-19. The method was immunoSEQ multiplex PCR; TCRdb's version includes in-frame clones alone and lacks a portion of them. The sample gives roughly 110,000 clones, 85% to 95% of which show up once; roughly 1.2% is in the top ten. Sequenced material: peripheral blood. These TCRs come from a woman in her thirties with acute or convalescent COVID-19.

The J gene is TRBJ2-7, the V gene TRBV28, with D maybe TRBD2 (6 bases). Per germline, CDR1 MDHEN and CDR2 SYDVKM. The CDR3 totals 14 residues. Trimming took off 5 bases at V and 3 bases at J, with 14 bases between the two ends. The CDR3 sequence is CASSGGTFNYEQYF. CDR3 DNA sequence: TGTGCCAGCAGTGGAGGGACCTTTAACTACGAGCAGTACTTC.

The chain is built from TRBV5-4 and TRBJ2-5, with D possibly matching TRBD1 (6 bases). Germline-derived CDR1 and CDR2 are SGHNT and YYREEE (reference sequence). Trimming took off 4 bases at V and 2 bases at J, with 15 bases between the two ends. This CDR3 is 15 amino acids long. As DNA, the CDR3 is TGTGCCAGCAGCCCGATTGGGACACAACAAGAGACCCAGTACTTC. The encoded protein is CASSPIGTQQETQYF.

This clone was counted a single time. V and J are TRBV4-1 and TRBJ2-1; the D is unclear. The V gene lost 4 bases and the J gene lost 3 bases, with 19 bases spanning the gap. Germline V gene lookup returns CDR1 MGHRA and CDR2 YSYEKL. This CDR3 comprises 17 residues. The CDR3 spells CASSPYSSQVGYNEQFF. Here the CDR3 DNA reads TGCGCCAGCAGCCCCTATAGTAGTCAGGTAGGCTACAATGAGCAGTTCTTC.

V and J are TRBV5-1 and TRBJ1-2; weak D call: TRBD1 (6 bases). V was shortened by 3 bases and J by 4 bases, with 10 bases between the two germline ends. This CDR3 is 13 amino acids long. Looked up from germline, CDR1 is SGHRS and CDR2 is YFSETQ. CDR3 protein: CASSSTGPYGYTF. The DNA for the CDR3 is TGCGCCAGCAGCTCGACAGGTCCCTATGGCTACACCTTC.

V is TRBV6-1 and J is TRBJ2-1; D call uncertain. Germline V lookup: CDR1 MNHNS, CDR2 SASEGT. The V gene lost 3 bases and the J gene lost 0 bases, with 9 bases spanning the gap. The CDR3 totals 15 residues. CDR3 residues: CASSELASSYNEQFF. CDR3 in DNA: TGTGCCAGCAGTGAGCTTGCGAGCTCCTACAATGAGCAGTTCTTC.